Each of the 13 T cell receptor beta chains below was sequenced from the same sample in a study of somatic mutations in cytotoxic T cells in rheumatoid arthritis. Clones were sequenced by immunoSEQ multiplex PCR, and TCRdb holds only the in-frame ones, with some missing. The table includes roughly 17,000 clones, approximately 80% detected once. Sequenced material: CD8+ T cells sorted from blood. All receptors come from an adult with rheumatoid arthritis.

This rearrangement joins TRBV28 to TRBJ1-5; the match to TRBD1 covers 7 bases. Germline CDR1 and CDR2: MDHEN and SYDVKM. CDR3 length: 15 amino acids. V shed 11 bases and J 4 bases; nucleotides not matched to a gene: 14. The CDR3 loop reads CAASPPQGGNQPQHF. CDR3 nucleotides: TGTGCCGCCTCTCCCCCCCAGGGGGGGAATCAGCCCCAGCATTTT. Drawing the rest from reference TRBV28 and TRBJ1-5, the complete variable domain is DVKVTQSSRYLVKRTGEKVFLECVQDMDHENMFWYRQDPGLGLRLIYFSYDVKMKEKGDIPEGYSVSREKKERFSLILESASTNQTSMYLCAASPPQGGNQPQHFGDGTRLSIL.

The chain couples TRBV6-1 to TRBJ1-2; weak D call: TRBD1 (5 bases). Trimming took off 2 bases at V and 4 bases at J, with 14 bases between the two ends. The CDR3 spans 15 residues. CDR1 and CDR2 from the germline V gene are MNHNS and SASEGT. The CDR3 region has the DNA TGTGCCAGCAGTGAAAAGGAGTCGGGGGGCTATGGCTACACCTTC. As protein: CASSEKESGGYGYTF.

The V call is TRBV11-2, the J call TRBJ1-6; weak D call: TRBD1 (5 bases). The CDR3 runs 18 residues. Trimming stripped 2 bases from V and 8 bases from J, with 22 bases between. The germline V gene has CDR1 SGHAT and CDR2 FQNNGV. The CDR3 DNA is TGTGCCAGCAGCTTAAAGGCCGCTTGGGGGGGTGGTTATTCACCCCTCCACTTT. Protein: CASSLKAAWGGGYSPLHF.

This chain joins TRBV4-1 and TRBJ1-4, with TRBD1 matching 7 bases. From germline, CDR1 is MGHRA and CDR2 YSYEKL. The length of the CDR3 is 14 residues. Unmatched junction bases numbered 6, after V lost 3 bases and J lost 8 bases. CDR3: CASSQTGIEEKLFF. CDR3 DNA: TGCGCCAGCAGCCAGACAGGGATCGAGGAAAAACTGTTTTTT.

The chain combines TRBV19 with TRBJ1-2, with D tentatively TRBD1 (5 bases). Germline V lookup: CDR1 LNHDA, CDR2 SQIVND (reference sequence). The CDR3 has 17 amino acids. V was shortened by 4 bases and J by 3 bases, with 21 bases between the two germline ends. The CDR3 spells CASSTRQSGRGDYGYTF. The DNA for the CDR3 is TGTGCCAGTAGTACACGACAGTCGGGGCGCGGGGACTATGGCTACACCTTC.

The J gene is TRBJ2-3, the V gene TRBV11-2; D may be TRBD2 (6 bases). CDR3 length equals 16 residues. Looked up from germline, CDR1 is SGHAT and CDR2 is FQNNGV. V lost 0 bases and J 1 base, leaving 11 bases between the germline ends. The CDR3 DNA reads TGTGCCAGCAGCTTAGATGGGGGGTGGGGCACAGATACGCAGTATTTT. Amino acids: CASSLDGGWGTDTQYF.

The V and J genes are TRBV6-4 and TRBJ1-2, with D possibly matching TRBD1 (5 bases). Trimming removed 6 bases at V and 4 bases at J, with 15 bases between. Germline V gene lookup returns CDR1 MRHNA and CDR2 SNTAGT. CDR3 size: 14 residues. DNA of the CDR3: TGTGCCAGCAGCCCCAGGGAGGGGTCCTATGGCTACACCTTC. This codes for CASSPREGSYGYTF.

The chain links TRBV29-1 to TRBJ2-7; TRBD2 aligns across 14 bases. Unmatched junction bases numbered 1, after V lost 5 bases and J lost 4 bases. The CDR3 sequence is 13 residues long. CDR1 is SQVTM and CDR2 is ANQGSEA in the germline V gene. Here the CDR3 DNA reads TGCAGCGTTAGACTAGCGGGGGGGTACGAGCAGTACTTC. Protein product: CSVRLAGGYEQYF.

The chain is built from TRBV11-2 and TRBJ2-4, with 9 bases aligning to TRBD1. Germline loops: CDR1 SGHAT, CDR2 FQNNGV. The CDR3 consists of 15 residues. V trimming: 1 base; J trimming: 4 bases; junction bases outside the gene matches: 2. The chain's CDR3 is CASSLGTGAKNIQYF. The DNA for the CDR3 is TGTGCCAGCAGCTTAGGGACAGGGGCGAAAAACATTCAGTACTTC.

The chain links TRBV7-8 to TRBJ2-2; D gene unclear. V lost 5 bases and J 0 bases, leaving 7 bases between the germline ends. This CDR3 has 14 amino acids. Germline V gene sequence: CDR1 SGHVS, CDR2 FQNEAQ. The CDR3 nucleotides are TGTGCCAGCAGCCCCTTAGCGAACACCGGGGAGCTGTTTTTT. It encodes CASSPLANTGELFF. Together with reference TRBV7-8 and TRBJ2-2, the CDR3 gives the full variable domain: GAGVSQSPRYKVAKRGQDVALRCDPISGHVSLFWYQQALGQGPEFLTYFQNEAQLDKSGLPSDRFFAERPEGSVSTLKIQRTQQEDSAVYLCASSPLANTGELFFGEGSRLTVL.

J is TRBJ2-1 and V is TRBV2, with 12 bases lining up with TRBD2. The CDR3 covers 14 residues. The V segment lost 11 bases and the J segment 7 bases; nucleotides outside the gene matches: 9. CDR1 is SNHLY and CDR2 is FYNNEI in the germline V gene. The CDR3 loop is CAGRLAGEGNEQFF. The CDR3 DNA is TGTGCCGGCCGACTAGCGGGGGAGGGAAATGAGCAGTTCTTC.

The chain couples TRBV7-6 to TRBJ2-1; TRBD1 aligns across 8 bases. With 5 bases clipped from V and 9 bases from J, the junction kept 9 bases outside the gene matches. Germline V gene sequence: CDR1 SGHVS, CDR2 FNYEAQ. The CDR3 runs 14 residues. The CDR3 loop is CASSPGQGVSEQFF. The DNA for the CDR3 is TGTGCCAGCAGCCCCGGACAGGGCGTGAGTGAGCAGTTCTTC.

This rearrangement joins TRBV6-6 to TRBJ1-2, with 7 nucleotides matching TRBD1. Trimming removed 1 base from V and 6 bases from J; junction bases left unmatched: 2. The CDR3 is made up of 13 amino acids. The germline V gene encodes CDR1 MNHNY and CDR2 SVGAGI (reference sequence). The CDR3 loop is CASSYLDRDGYTF. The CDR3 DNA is TGTGCCAGCAGTTACTTAGACAGGGATGGCTACACCTTC.